The 3 T cell receptor beta chains below come from one sample, sequenced in a study of blood T cells in healthy people across ages. Alongside a J-beta primer mix, a sample-barcoded 5' primer served in a second PCR lasting about 7 to 12 cycles. Each CDR3 protein is one row after TCRdb ran MiXCR on the 5' RACE reads. Here the sample spans approximately 810,000 distinct CDR3 sequences, around 28% being singletons. The sequenced sample consisted of blood. All receptors come from a woman older than 75 in good health.

The genes are TRBV10-3 and TRBJ2-7, with TRBD2 matching over 11 bases. This CDR3 region has 16 residues. Germline CDR1 reads ENHRY; CDR2 reads SYGVKD. The V segment lost 6 bases and the J segment 12 bases; nucleotides outside the gene matches: 19. CDR3 nucleotides: TGTGCCATCAGCCAACTAGCGGGGGCCGTAGAAGAGACCTGGTACTTC. Amino acids: CAISQLAGAVEETWYF.

This clonotype was counted many times. The rearrangement links TRBV5-1 to TRBJ1-1, with D possibly matching TRBD1 (5 bases). Germline-derived CDR1 and CDR2 are SGHRS and YFSETQ. Trimming took 2 bases from V and 3 from J, leaving 11 bases between them. The CDR3 contains 14 residues. The CDR3 region is CASSFSGMDTEAFF. The CDR3 DNA sequence: TGCGCCAGCAGCTTTTCAGGGATGGACACTGAAGCTTTCTTT.

The sample holds many counts of this clonotype. The chain combines TRBV10-3 with TRBJ1-2, with D hard to call. V was trimmed by 8 bases and J by 3 bases, leaving 10 bases between them. Germline lookup yields CDR1 ENHRY and CDR2 SYGVKD. This CDR3 contains 12 residues. CDR3 bases: TGTGCCATCGGTAAGGCGGACTATGGCTACACCTTC. It translates to CAIGKADYGYTF.